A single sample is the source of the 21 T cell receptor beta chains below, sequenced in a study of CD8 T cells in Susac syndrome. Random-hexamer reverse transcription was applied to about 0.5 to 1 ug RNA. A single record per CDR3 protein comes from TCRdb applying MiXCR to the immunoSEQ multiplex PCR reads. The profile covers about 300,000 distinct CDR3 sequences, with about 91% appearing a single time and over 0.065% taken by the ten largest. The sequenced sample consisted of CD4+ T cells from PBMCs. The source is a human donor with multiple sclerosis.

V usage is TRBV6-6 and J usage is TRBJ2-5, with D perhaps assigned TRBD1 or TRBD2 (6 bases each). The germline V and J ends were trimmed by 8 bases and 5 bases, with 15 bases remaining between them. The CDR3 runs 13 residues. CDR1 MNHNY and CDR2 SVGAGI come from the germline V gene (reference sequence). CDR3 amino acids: CASAMGGGETQYF. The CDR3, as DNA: TGTGCCAGCGCAATGGGGGGCGGGGAGACCCAGTACTTC.

CDR3 region: CASSLDWGHYGYTF. The DNA of the CDR3 is TGTGCCAGCAGCTTGGACTGGGGCCACTATGGCTACACCTTC. The chain couples TRBV7-9 to TRBJ1-2; perhaps TRBD1 as D (5 bases). V gave up 3 bases and J gave up 3 bases, with 11 bases separating them. Germline V gene lookup returns CDR1 SEHNR and CDR2 FQNEAQ (reference sequence). The CDR3 sequence is 14 residues long.

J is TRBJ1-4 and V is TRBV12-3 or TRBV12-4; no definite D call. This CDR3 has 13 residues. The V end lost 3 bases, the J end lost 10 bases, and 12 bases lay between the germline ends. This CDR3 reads CASSLAPETKLFF. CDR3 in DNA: TGTGCCAGCAGTTTGGCCCCAGAGACAAAACTGTTTTTT.

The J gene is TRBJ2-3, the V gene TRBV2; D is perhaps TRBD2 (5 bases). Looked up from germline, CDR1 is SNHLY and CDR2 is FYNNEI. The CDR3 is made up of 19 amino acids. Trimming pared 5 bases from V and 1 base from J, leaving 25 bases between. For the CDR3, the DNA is TGTGCCAGCAGTAAATACCAGGCGGGTCCCGTGAGGGGCACAGATACGCAGTATTTT. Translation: CASSKYQAGPVRGTDTQYF.

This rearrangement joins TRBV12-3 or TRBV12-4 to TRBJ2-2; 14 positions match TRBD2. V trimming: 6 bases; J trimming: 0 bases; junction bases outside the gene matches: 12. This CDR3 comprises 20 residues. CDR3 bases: TGTGCCAGCAGGAGACTAGCGGGAGGGCAAAGGAGCGCGAACACCGGGGAGCTGTTTTTT. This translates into CASRRLAGGQRSANTGELFF.

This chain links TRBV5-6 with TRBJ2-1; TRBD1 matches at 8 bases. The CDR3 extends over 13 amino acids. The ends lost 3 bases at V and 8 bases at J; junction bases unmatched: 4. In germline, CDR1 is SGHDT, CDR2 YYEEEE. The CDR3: CASSWPGGDEQFF. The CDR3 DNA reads TGTGCCAGCAGCTGGCCAGGGGGCGATGAGCAGTTCTTC. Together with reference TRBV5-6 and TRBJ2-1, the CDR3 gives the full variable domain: DAGVTQSPTHLIKTRGQQVTLRCSPKSGHDTVSWYQQALGQGPQFIFQYYEEEERQRGNFPDRFSGHQFPNYSSELNVNALLLGDSALYLCASSWPGGDEQFFGPGTRLTVL.

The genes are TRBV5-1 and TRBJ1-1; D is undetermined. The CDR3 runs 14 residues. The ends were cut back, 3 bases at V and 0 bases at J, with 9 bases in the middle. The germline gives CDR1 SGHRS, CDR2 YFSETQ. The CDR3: CASSSNDMNTEAFF. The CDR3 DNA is TGCGCCAGCAGCTCGAACGATATGAACACTGAAGCTTTCTTT.

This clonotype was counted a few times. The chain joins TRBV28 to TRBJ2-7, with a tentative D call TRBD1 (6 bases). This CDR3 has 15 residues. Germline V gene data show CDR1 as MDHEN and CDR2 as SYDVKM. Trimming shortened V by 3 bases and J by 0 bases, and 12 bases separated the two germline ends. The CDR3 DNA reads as TGTGCCAGCAGTTTTGGTACAGGGAGCTCCTACGAGCAGTACTTC. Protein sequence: CASSFGTGSSYEQYF. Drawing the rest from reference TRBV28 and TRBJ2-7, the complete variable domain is DVKVTQSSRYLVKRTGEKVFLECVQDMDHENMFWYRQDPGLGLRLIYFSYDVKMKEKGDIPEGYSVSREKKERFSLILESASTNQTSMYLCASSFGTGSSYEQYFGPGTRLTVT.

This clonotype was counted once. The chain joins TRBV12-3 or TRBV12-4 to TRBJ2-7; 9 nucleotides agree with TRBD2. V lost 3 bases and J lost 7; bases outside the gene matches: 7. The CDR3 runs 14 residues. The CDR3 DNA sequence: TGTGCCAGCAGTTTTGGGCGGGAGGGCCAAGAGCAGTACTTC. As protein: CASSFGREGQEQYF.

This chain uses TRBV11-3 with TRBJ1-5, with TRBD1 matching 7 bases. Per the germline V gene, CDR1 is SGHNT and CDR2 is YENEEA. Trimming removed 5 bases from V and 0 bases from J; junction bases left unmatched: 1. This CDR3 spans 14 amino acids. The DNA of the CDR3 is TGTGCCAGCAGCACAGGGGATAGCAATCAGCCCCAGCATTTT. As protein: CASSTGDSNQPQHF.

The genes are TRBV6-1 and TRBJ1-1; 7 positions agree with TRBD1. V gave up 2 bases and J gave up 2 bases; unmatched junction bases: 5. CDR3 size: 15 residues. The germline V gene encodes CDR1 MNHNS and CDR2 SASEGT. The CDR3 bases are TGTGCCAGCAGTGAACCGAGACAGGGAAACACTGAAGCTTTCTTT. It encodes CASSEPRQGNTEAFF.

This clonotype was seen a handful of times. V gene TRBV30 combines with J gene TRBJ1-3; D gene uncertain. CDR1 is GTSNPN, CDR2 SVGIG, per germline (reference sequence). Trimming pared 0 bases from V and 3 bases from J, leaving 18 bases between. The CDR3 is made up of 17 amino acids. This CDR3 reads CAWSVPPGRTSGNTIYF. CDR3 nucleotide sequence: TGTGCCTGGAGTGTACCTCCCGGCCGGACGAGTGGAAACACCATATATTTT.

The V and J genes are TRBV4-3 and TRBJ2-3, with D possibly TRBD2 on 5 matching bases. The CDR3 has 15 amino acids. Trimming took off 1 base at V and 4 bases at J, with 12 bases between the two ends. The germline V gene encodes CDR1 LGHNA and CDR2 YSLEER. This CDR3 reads CASSQAAGGPDTQYF. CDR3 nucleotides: TGCGCCAGCAGCCAAGCGGCAGGAGGCCCAGATACGCAGTATTTT.

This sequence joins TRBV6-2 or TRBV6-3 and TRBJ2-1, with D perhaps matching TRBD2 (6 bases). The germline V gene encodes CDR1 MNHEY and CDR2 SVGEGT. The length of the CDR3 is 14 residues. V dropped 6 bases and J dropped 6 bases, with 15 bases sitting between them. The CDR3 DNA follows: TGTGCCAGCAGACCACCGGGGGTGCTCAATGAGCAGTTCTTC. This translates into CASRPPGVLNEQFF.

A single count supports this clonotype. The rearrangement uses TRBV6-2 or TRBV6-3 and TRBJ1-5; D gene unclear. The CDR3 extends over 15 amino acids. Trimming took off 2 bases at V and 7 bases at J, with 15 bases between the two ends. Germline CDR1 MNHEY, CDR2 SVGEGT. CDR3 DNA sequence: TGTGCCAGCAGTTACATTGAGGATTTGGGGCAGCCCCAGCATTTT. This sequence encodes CASSYIEDLGQPQHF.

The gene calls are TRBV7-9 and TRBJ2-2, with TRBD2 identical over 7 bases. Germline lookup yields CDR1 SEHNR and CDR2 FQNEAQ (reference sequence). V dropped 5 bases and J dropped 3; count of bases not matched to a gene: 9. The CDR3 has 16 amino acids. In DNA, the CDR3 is TGTGCCAGCAGCCCAGGCCGGGACTACTACACCGGGGAGCTGTTTTTT. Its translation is CASSPGRDYYTGELFF.

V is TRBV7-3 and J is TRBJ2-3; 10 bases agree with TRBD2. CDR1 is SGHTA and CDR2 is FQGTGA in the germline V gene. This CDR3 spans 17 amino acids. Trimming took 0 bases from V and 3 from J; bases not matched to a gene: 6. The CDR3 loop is CASSLTSGLASTDTQYF. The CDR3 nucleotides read TGTGCCAGCAGCTTAACCTCGGGACTAGCGAGTACAGATACGCAGTATTTT.

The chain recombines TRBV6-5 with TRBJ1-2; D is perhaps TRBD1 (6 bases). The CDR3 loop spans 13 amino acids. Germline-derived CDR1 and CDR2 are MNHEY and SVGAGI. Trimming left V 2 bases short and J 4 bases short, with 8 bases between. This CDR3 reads CASSYQGIYGYTF. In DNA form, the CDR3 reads TGTGCCAGCAGTTACCAGGGGATCTATGGCTACACCTTC.

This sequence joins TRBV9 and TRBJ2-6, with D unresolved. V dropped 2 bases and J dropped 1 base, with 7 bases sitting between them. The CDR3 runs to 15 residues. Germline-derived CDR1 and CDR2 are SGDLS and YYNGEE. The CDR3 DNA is TGTGCCAGCAGCGTGAGAACTTCTGGGGCCAACGTCCTGACTTTC. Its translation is CASSVRTSGANVLTF. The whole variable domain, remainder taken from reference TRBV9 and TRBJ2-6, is DSGVTQTPKHLITATGQRVTLRCSPRSGDLSVYWYQQSLDQGLQFLIQYYNGEERAKGNILERFSAQQFPDLHSELNLSSLELGDSALYFCASSVRTSGANVLTFGAGSRLTVL.

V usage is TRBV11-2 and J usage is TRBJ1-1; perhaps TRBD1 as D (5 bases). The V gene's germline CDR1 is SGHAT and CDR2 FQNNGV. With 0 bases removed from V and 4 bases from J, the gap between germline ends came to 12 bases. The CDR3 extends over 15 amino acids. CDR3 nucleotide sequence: TGTGCCAGCAGCTTAGATCCGACGGGGGGCACTGAAGCTTTCTTT. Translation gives CASSLDPTGGTEAFF.

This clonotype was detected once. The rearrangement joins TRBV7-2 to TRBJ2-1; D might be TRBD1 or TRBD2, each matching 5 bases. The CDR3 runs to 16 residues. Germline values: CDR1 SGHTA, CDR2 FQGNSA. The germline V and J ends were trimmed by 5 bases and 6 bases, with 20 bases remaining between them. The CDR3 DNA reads TGTGCCAGCAGCAGTCGACCCCCGGCAGGGAGCAATGAGCAGTTCTTC. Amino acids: CASSSRPPAGSNEQFF. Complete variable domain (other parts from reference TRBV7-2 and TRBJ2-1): GAGVSQSPSNKVTEKGKDVELRCDPISGHTALYWYRQSLGQGLEFLIYFQGNSAPDKSGLPSDRFSAERTGGSVSTLTIQRTQQEDSAVYLCASSSRPPAGSNEQFFGPGTRLTVL.